The rows below give T cell receptor beta chains drawn from one sample of a study of cytotoxic CD8 clonotypes in ibrutinib-treated CLL. Profiling relied on immunoSEQ multiplex PCR, and the TCRdb table lists in-frame clones only, not all of them. The sample shows approximately 92,000 clones, over 60% of them seen only once. Sequences were derived from PBMCs, sampled after 24 months of ibrutinib treatment. These receptors were collected from a human donor with chronic lymphocytic leukemia. Both conserved end residues are part of each CDR3. The order of the fields is CDR3 length, clone size, J gene, V gene, D gene, CDR3 protein, CDR3 DNA. The D gene is left open where the match is weak. Clone sizes are given selectively: once, few, many, or a class where the clone is expanded.

len: 15; abundance: NA; j_gene: TRBJ2-7; v_gene: TRBV6-5; d_gene: NA; CDR3aa: CASSYPGTTSYEQYF; CDR3nt: TGTGCCAGCAGTTATCCCGGGACAACCTCCTACGAGCAGTACTTC
len: 16; abundance: NA; j_gene: TRBJ2-3; v_gene: TRBV5-1; d_gene: NA; CDR3aa: CASSFGRGGGTDTQYF; CDR3nt: TGCGCCAGCAGCTTTGGAAGGGGGGGAGGCACAGATACGCAGTATTTT
len: 15; abundance: NA; j_gene: TRBJ1-4; v_gene: TRBV5-1; d_gene: NA; CDR3aa: CASSWRLGADEKLFF; CDR3nt: TGCGCCAGCAGCTGGAGACTAGGGGCGGACGAAAAACTGTTTTTT
len: 14; abundance: NA; j_gene: TRBJ1-1; v_gene: TRBV25-1; d_gene: NA; CDR3aa: CASSAPYQGTEAFF; CDR3nt: TGTGCCAGCAGTGCCCCATATCAGGGCACTGAAGCTTTCTTT
len: 17; abundance: once; j_gene: TRBJ2-6; v_gene: TRBV10-2; d_gene: TRBD1; CDR3aa: CASSARQGATGANVLTF; CDR3nt: TGCGCCAGCAGTGCTCGACAGGGGGCTACCGGGGCCAACGTCCTGACTTTC
len: 16; abundance: NA; j_gene: TRBJ2-7; v_gene: TRBV9; d_gene: TRBD2; CDR3aa: CASSRTLAGGFYEQYF; CDR3nt: TGTGCCAGCAGCAGAACTCTTGCGGGAGGGTTCTACGAGCAGTACTTC
len: 15; abundance: once; j_gene: TRBJ2-3; v_gene: TRBV23-1; d_gene: TRBD2; CDR3aa: CASSQSGTSSDTQYF; CDR3nt: TGCGCCAGCAGTCAATCGGGGACTAGTTCAGATACGCAGTATTTT
len: 14; abundance: NA; j_gene: TRBJ2-7; v_gene: TRBV9; d_gene: NA; CDR3aa: CASSEGGRDYEQYF; CDR3nt: TGTGCCAGCAGCGAAGGAGGGCGGGATTACGAGCAGTACTTC
len: 17; abundance: NA; j_gene: TRBJ2-1; v_gene: TRBV25-1; d_gene: NA; CDR3aa: CASSELGSSPPNNEQFF; CDR3nt: TGTGCCAGCAGTGAATTGGGGAGTAGCCCGCCAAACAATGAGCAGTTCTTC
len: 13; abundance: NA; j_gene: TRBJ2-3; v_gene: TRBV29-1; d_gene: NA; CDR3aa: CSVGSRGRDTQYF; CDR3nt: TGCAGCGTTGGGAGCCGGGGGCGGGATACGCAGTATTTT
len: 12; abundance: once; j_gene: TRBJ1-2; v_gene: TRBV28; d_gene: TRBD1; CDR3aa: CASRTGRGGYTF; CDR3nt: TGTGCCAGCAGGACAGGGCGAGGCGGCTACACCTTC
len: 15; abundance: NA; j_gene: TRBJ2-5; v_gene: TRBV28; d_gene: NA; CDR3aa: CASISRWGAGETQYF; CDR3nt: TGTGCCAGCATCTCCAGATGGGGGGCTGGGGAGACCCAGTACTTC
len: 15; abundance: NA; j_gene: TRBJ2-3; v_gene: TRBV5-4; d_gene: NA; CDR3aa: CASSKSGKATDTQYF; CDR3nt: TGTGCCAGCAGCAAATCCGGGAAAGCAACAGATACGCAGTATTTT
len: 13; abundance: NA; j_gene: TRBJ2-5; v_gene: TRBV29-1; d_gene: TRBD2; CDR3aa: CSGSSGSGETQYF; CDR3nt: TGCAGCGGTTCTAGCGGGAGTGGAGAGACCCAGTACTTC
len: 13; abundance: few; j_gene: TRBJ2-7; v_gene: TRBV10-2; d_gene: TRBD1; CDR3aa: CATIDRVSYEQYF; CDR3nt: TGCGCCACCATAGACAGGGTCTCCTACGAGCAGTACTTC
len: 16; abundance: NA; j_gene: TRBJ2-6; v_gene: TRBV7-6; d_gene: NA; CDR3aa: CASSPPVEAGANVLTF; CDR3nt: TGTGCCAGCAGCCCCCCTGTGGAAGCTGGGGCCAACGTCCTGACTTTC
len: 14; abundance: once; j_gene: TRBJ1-5; v_gene: TRBV7-9; d_gene: NA; CDR3aa: CASDIYGSNQPQHF; CDR3nt: TGTGCCAGCGACATCTACGGAAGCAATCAGCCCCAGCATTTT
len: 13; abundance: NA; j_gene: TRBJ1-5; v_gene: TRBV7-8; d_gene: NA; CDR3aa: CASSLVGYQPQHF; CDR3nt: TGTGCCAGCAGCTTAGTGGGATATCAGCCCCAGCATTTT
len: 15; abundance: few; j_gene: TRBJ2-1; v_gene: TRBV7-2; d_gene: NA; CDR3aa: CASSLALSSYNEQFF; CDR3nt: TGTGCCAGCAGCCTCGCGCTGAGCTCCTACAATGAGCAGTTCTTC
len: 14; abundance: NA; j_gene: TRBJ2-1; v_gene: TRBV15; d_gene: NA; CDR3aa: CATSALDPYNEQFF; CDR3nt: TGTGCCACCAGCGCTTTGGACCCCTACAATGAGCAGTTCTTC
len: 17; abundance: NA; j_gene: TRBJ1-5; v_gene: TRBV28; d_gene: NA; CDR3aa: CASKSSRGGLQNQPQHF; CDR3nt: TGTGCCAGCAAGTCCTCCAGGGGTGGCTTGCAAAATCAGCCCCAGCATTTT
len: 15; abundance: few; j_gene: TRBJ2-7; v_gene: TRBV28; d_gene: NA; CDR3aa: CASSSSPGTIHEQYF; CDR3nt: TGTGCCAGCAGCTCCTCCCCCGGGACAATCCACGAGCAGTACTTC
len: 14; abundance: NA; j_gene: TRBJ1-5; v_gene: TRBV18; d_gene: NA; CDR3aa: CASRDGYSNQPQHF; CDR3nt: TGTGCCAGCCGGGACGGTTATAGCAATCAGCCCCAGCATTTT
len: 13; abundance: NA; j_gene: TRBJ2-1; v_gene: TRBV6-1; d_gene: TRBD2; CDR3aa: CAGRASGYNEQFF; CDR3nt: TGTGCCGGTAGAGCTAGCGGCTACAATGAGCAGTTCTTC
len: 14; abundance: NA; j_gene: TRBJ2-3; v_gene: TRBV7-2; d_gene: NA; CDR3aa: CASSLVGSTDTQYF; CDR3nt: TGTGCCAGCAGCTTAGTGGGAAGCACAGATACGCAGTATTTT
len: 14; abundance: NA; j_gene: TRBJ1-5; v_gene: TRBV2; d_gene: NA; CDR3aa: CASTTGGRNQPQHF; CDR3nt: TGTGCCAGCACCACGGGGGGCCGGAATCAGCCCCAGCATTTT